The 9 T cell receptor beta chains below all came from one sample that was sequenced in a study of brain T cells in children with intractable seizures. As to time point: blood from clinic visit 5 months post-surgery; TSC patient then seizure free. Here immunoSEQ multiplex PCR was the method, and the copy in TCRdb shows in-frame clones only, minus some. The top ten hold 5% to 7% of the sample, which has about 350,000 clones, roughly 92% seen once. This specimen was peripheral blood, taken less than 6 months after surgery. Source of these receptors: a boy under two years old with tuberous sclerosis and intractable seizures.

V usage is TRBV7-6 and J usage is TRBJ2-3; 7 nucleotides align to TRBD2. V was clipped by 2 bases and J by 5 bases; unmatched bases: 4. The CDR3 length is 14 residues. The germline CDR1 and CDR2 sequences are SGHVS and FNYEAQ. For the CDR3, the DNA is TGTGCCAGCAGCTTACGGTCTAGCGGAGATACGCAGTATTTT. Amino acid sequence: CASSLRSSGDTQYF.

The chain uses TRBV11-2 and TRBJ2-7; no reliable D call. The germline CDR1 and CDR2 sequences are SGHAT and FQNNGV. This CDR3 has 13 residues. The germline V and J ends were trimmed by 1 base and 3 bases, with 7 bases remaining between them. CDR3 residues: CASSLVSSYEQYF. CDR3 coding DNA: TGTGCCAGCAGCTTAGTATCCAGCTACGAGCAGTACTTC.

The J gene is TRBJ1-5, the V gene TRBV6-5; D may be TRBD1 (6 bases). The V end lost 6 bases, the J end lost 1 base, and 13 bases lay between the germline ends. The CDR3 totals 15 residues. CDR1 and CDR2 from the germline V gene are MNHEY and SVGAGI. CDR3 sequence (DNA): TGTGCCAGCAGGGGTGGGGGGCGGAGCAATCAGCCCCAGCATTTT. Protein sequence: CASRGGGRSNQPQHF.

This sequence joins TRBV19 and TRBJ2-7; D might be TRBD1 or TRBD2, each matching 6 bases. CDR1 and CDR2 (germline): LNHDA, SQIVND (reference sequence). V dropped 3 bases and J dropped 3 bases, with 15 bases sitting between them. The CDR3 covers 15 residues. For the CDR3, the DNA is TGTGCCAGTAGTATCGGAGGGGGACGTCTCTACGAGCAGTACTTC. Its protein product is CASSIGGGRLYEQYF.

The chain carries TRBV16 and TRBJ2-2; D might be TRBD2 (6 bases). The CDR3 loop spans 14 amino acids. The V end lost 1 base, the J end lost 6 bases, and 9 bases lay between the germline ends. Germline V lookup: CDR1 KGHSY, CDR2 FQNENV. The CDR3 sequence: CASSQFGSPGELFF. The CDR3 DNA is TGTGCCAGCAGCCAATTCGGGAGTCCCGGGGAGCTGTTTTTT.

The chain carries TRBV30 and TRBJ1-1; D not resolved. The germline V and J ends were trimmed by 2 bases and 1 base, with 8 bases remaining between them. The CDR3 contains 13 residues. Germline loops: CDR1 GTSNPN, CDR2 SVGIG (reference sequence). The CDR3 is CAWSLGPNTEAFF. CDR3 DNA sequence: TGTGCCTGGAGTTTAGGGCCGAACACTGAAGCTTTCTTT. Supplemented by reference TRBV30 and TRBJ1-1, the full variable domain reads SQTIHQWPATLVQPVGSPLSLECTVEGTSNPNLYWYRQAAGRGLQLLFYSVGIGQISSEVPQNLSASRPQDRQFILSSKKLLLSDSGFYLCAWSLGPNTEAFFGQGTRLTVV.

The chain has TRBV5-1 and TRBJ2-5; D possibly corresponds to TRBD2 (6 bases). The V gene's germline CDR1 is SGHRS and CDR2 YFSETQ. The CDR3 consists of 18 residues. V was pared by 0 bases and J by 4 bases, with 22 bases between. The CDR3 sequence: CASSLAPSVGGLGETQYF. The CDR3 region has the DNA TGCGCCAGCAGCTTGGCCCCTAGCGTCGGCGGCTTAGGAGAGACCCAGTACTTC. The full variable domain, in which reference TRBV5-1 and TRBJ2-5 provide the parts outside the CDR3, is KAGVTQTPRYLIKTRGQQVTLSCSPISGHRSVSWYQQTPGQGLQFLFEYFSETQRNKGNFPGRFSGRQFSNSRSEMNVSTLELGDSALYLCASSLAPSVGGLGETQYFGPGTRLLVL.

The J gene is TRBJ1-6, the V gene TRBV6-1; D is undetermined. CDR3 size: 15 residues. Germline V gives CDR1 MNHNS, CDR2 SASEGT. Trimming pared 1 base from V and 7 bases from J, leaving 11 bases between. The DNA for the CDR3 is TGTGCCAGCAGTGAAGTTCGGGGTTCCAATTCACCCCTCCACTTT. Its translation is CASSEVRGSNSPLHF.

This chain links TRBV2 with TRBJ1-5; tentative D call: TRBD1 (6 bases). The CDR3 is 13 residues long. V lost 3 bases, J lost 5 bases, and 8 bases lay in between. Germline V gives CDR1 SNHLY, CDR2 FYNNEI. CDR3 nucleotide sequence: TGTGCCAGCAGTGACAGGGGTGATCAGCCCCAGCATTTT. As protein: CASSDRGDQPQHF.